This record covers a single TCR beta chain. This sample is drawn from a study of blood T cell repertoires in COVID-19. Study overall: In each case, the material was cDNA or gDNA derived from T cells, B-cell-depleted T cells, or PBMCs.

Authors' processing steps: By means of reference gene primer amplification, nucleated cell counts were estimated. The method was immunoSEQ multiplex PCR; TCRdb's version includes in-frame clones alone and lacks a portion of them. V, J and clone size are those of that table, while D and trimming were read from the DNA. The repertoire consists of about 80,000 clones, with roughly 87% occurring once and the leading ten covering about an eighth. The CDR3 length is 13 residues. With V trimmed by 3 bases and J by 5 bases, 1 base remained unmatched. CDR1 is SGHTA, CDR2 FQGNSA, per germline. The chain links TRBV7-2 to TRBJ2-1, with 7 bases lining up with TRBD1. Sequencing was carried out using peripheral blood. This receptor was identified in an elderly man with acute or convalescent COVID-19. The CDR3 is CASSFQGDNEQFF. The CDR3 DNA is TGTGCCAGCAGCTTCCAGGGGGACAATGAGCAGTTCTTC.